The rows below give T cell receptor beta chains drawn from one sample of a study of shared clonotypes between healthy human individuals. Sequenced by immunoSEQ multiplex PCR; TCRdb stores in-frame clones only, minus some. This table holds over a million clones, roughly 70% found once. The sequenced material came from memory CD4+ T cells sorted from blood. The receptor set was obtained from a man younger than 30 in good health. CDR3s include the opening cysteine and the closing phenylalanine or tryptophan. D genes are given only for firm matches. Size tells how often a clone was seen (once, few, many) or the class of an expanded clone, and some rows leave it out.

clone_size: NA; v_call: TRBV5-5; d_call: NA; j_call: TRBJ2-7; cdr3_nt: TGTGCCAGCAGCAAGGATGCCTACGAGCAGTACTTC; cdr3_aa: CASSKDAYEQYF
clone_size: once; v_call: TRBV11-2; d_call: NA; j_call: TRBJ2-5; cdr3_nt: TGTGCCAGCAGCTCCCCGGGAGAAGAGACCCAGTACTTC; cdr3_aa: CASSSPGEETQYF
clone_size: once; v_call: TRBV4-3; d_call: NA; j_call: TRBJ1-3; cdr3_nt: TGCGCCAGCAGCCAAGAAAGCACCATATATTTT; cdr3_aa: CASSQESTIYF
clone_size: NA; v_call: TRBV4-3; d_call: NA; j_call: TRBJ2-1; cdr3_nt: TGCGCCAGCAGCCAAGATCGTGGTAGCTCTATTTACCCCTCCTACAATGAGCAGTTCTTC; cdr3_aa: CASSQDRGSSIYPSYNEQFF
clone_size: NA; v_call: TRBV5-1; d_call: TRBD2; j_call: TRBJ2-3; cdr3_nt: TGCGCCAGCAGCTTGGGCGGGAGTGGCGCAGATACGCAGTATTTT; cdr3_aa: CASSLGGSGADTQYF
clone_size: NA; v_call: TRBV7-3; d_call: NA; j_call: TRBJ2-5; cdr3_nt: TGTGCCAGCAGCTTAGGCGGGTTAGGGGAGACCCAGTACTTC; cdr3_aa: CASSLGGLGETQYF
clone_size: once; v_call: TRBV10-2; d_call: NA; j_call: TRBJ2-3; cdr3_nt: TGCGCCAGCAGTGAGTCACAGGCCGGGGCAACAGATACGCAGTATTTT; cdr3_aa: CASSESQAGATDTQYF
clone_size: few; v_call: TRBV10-3; d_call: TRBD1; j_call: TRBJ2-3; cdr3_nt: TGTGCCACCTGGGACAGGGTTGAGGGCACAGATACGCAGTATTTT; cdr3_aa: CATWDRVEGTDTQYF
clone_size: NA; v_call: TRBV7-2; d_call: NA; j_call: TRBJ2-3; cdr3_nt: TGTGCCAGCAGCTTTGGGGGTAGCGGCACAGATACGCAGTATTTT; cdr3_aa: CASSFGGSGTDTQYF
clone_size: NA; v_call: TRBV11-2; d_call: TRBD2; j_call: TRBJ2-7; cdr3_nt: TGTGCCAGCAGCTTAGTAGCCTCGACTAGCAGGTCGCTCTACGAGCAGTACTTC; cdr3_aa: CASSLVASTSRSLYEQYF
clone_size: NA; v_call: TRBV11-2; d_call: NA; j_call: TRBJ2-7; cdr3_nt: TGTGCCAGCAGCCGGTATCACGACAGCGAGCAGTACTTC; cdr3_aa: CASSRYHDSEQYF
clone_size: NA; v_call: TRBV28; d_call: NA; j_call: TRBJ2-7; cdr3_nt: TGTGCCAGCACGGGGCCGGTCGGGGAGCAGTACTTC; cdr3_aa: CASTGPVGEQYF
clone_size: NA; v_call: TRBV6-5; d_call: TRBD2; j_call: TRBJ2-1; cdr3_nt: TGTGCCAGCAGTACACCGACTAGCGGGAGGAATGAGCAGTTCTTC; cdr3_aa: CASSTPTSGRNEQFF
clone_size: NA; v_call: TRBV9; d_call: TRBD2; j_call: TRBJ2-7; cdr3_nt: TGTGCCAGCAGCGTAGGGGCGGGAGGGCCCTACGAGCAGTACTTC; cdr3_aa: CASSVGAGGPYEQYF
clone_size: NA; v_call: TRBV2; d_call: NA; j_call: TRBJ1-5; cdr3_nt: TGTGCCAGCACCCGGGACCTTAGCAATCAGCCCCAGCATTTT; cdr3_aa: CASTRDLSNQPQHF
clone_size: NA; v_call: TRBV7-9; d_call: NA; j_call: TRBJ2-3; cdr3_nt: TGTGCCAGCAGCTCCTCGGGCGTAATCACAGATACGCAGTATTTT; cdr3_aa: CASSSSGVITDTQYF
clone_size: few; v_call: TRBV6-1; d_call: NA; j_call: TRBJ1-6; cdr3_nt: TGTGCCAGCAGTCAACAGGGTGGGTCACCCCTCCACTTT; cdr3_aa: CASSQQGGSPLHF
clone_size: once; v_call: TRBV11-3; d_call: TRBD1; j_call: TRBJ1-1; cdr3_nt: TGTGCCAGCAGCTCCAGGGGGACTGAAGCTTTCTTT; cdr3_aa: CASSSRGTEAFF
clone_size: NA; v_call: TRBV5-4; d_call: TRBD1; j_call: TRBJ2-5; cdr3_nt: TGTGCCAGCAGCTTGGGAGGGACAGGAGAGACCCAGTACTTC; cdr3_aa: CASSLGGTGETQYF
clone_size: many; v_call: TRBV27; d_call: NA; j_call: TRBJ2-1; cdr3_nt: TGTGCCAGCAGTCCCCGGGTGAGCAATGAGCAGTTCTTC; cdr3_aa: CASSPRVSNEQFF
clone_size: NA; v_call: TRBV6-1; d_call: TRBD1; j_call: TRBJ1-4; cdr3_nt: TGTGCCAGCAGTGAATTTAACAGGGGGTCGGAAAAACTGTTTTTT; cdr3_aa: CASSEFNRGSEKLFF
clone_size: NA; v_call: TRBV6-1; d_call: TRBD2; j_call: TRBJ2-3; cdr3_nt: TGTGCCAGCGCCTCCGGGGGGAGTAAGGGTACGCAGTATTTT; cdr3_aa: CASASGGSKGTQYF